This entry lists 32 T cell receptor beta chains sequenced from one sample in a study of yellow fever vaccine responses in identical twins. Using its own MiXCR run on the RT-PCR reads, TCRdb lists one record per CDR3 protein. The sample lists about 16,000 distinct CDR3 sequences, roughly 80% occurring once. Specimen: T cells from blood (PBMCs), unsorted or a sorted subset (not recorded which), collected before or after yellow fever vaccination (not recorded which). The receptors were sampled from a woman between 18 and 29 years old who received the yellow fever vaccine.

The chain combines TRBV30 with TRBJ2-1; 7 positions agree with TRBD1. V dropped 3 bases and J dropped 5; count of bases not matched to a gene: 7. CDR1 GTSNPN and CDR2 SVGIG come from the germline V gene (reference sequence). The CDR3 runs 14 residues. The CDR3 sequence: CAWSVDRVDNEQFF. For the CDR3, the DNA is TGTGCCTGGAGCGTTGACAGGGTTGACAATGAGCAGTTCTTC.

The J gene is TRBJ1-1, the V gene TRBV29-1, with D possibly TRBD1 on 6 matching bases. V was pared by 6 bases and J by 7 bases, with 9 bases between. Germline V gene lookup returns CDR1 SQVTM and CDR2 ANQGSEA. The CDR3 is made up of 10 amino acids. The CDR3 DNA reads TGCAGCGTCCGACAGGTTGAAGCTTTCTTT. Protein product: CSVRQVEAFF.

To note about this clonotype: A junction end diverges from the germline sequence, so it may reflect a read error. This rearrangement joins TRBV5-1 to TRBJ2-7, with D hard to call. In germline, CDR1 is SGHRS, CDR2 YFSETQ. This CDR3 contains 14 residues. This CDR3 is CASSLVGSLYEQYF. CDR3 nucleotides: TGCGCCAGCAGTTTGGTAGGCTCCCTCTACGAGCAGTACTTC.

This clonotype was recorded only once. The chain joins TRBV18 to TRBJ2-7; no firm D call. The V gene lost 4 bases and the J gene lost 4 bases, with 14 bases spanning the gap. The CDR3 spans 14 residues. From germline, CDR1 is KGHSH and CDR2 LQKENI. DNA for the CDR3: TGTGCCAGCTCACTAGACGACGCGGCTTACGAGCAGTACTTC. This sequence encodes CASSLDDAAYEQYF.

V gene TRBV5-6 combines with J gene TRBJ2-3, with 10 bases fitting TRBD1. Germline loops: CDR1 SGHDT, CDR2 YYEEEE. The CDR3 runs 16 residues. Trimming took 5 bases from V and 2 from J; bases not matched to a gene: 8. CDR3 in amino acids: CASSPGTGAFTDTQYF. In DNA, the CDR3 is TGTGCCAGCAGTCCCGGGACAGGGGCCTTCACAGATACGCAGTATTTT.

The chain is built from TRBV11-3 and TRBJ2-1; D not resolved. CDR1 is SGHNT, CDR2 YENEEA, per germline. The CDR3 runs 13 residues. The V gene lost 8 bases and the J gene lost 1 base, with 9 bases spanning the gap. The CDR3 sequence: CASRGPSYNEQFF. CDR3 DNA: TGTGCCAGCCGAGGCCCATCCTACAATGAGCAGTTCTTC.

The CDR3 reads CASSLGGLTYEQYF. The CDR3 region has the DNA TGTGCCAGCAGTTTAGGCGGTTTAACCTACGAGCAGTACTTC. The chain carries TRBV12-3 or TRBV12-4 and TRBJ2-7, with D uncertain. Trimming left V 1 base short and J 2 bases short, with 9 bases between. The CDR3 covers 14 residues.

Here the CDR3 DNA reads TGCAGCGTGCGACTAGCGGGACAAGAGACCCAGTACTTC. Translation: CSVRLAGQETQYF. V is TRBV29-1 and J is TRBJ2-5; 11 positions agree with TRBD2. V was pared by 6 bases and J by 2 bases, with 2 bases of the junction left unmatched. The CDR3 sequence is 13 residues long. In germline, CDR1 is SQVTM, CDR2 ANQGSEA.

The gene calls are TRBV19 and TRBJ2-3, with D uncertain. CDR1 and CDR2 (germline): LNHDA, SQIVND (reference sequence). Trimming took off 6 bases at V and 0 bases at J, with 4 bases between the two ends. This CDR3 contains 12 residues. For the CDR3, the DNA is TGTGCCAGTAGGGGAAGCACAGATACGCAGTATTTT. Its translation: CASRGSTDTQYF.

The chain couples TRBV9 to TRBJ2-4, with D perhaps given as TRBD1 or TRBD2 (5 bases each). Germline values: CDR1 SGDLS, CDR2 YYNGEE. The CDR3 has 16 residues. Trimming left V 2 bases short and J 8 bases short, with 20 bases between. For the CDR3, the DNA is TGTGCCAGCAGCGTGGGTATAGCTGGCCTGGGGGACATTCAGTACTTC. It is translated as CASSVGIAGLGDIQYF.

This clonotype has just a few counts. The genes are TRBV9 and TRBJ1-1; possible D gene TRBD1, 5 bases. The CDR3 runs 14 residues. Trimming left V 0 bases short and J 2 bases short, with 8 bases between. Germline CDR1 is SGDLS and CDR2 is YYNGEE. CDR3 in amino acids: CASSVGQGNTEAFF. The CDR3, as DNA: TGTGCCAGCAGCGTAGGTCAGGGTAACACTGAAGCTTTCTTT. Combining the CDR3 with reference TRBV9 and TRBJ1-1 gives the whole variable domain DSGVTQTPKHLITATGQRVTLRCSPRSGDLSVYWYQQSLDQGLQFLIQYYNGEERAKGNILERFSAQQFPDLHSELNLSSLELGDSALYFCASSVGQGNTEAFFGQGTRLTVV.

The chain uses TRBV11-3 and TRBJ1-5, with D possibly TRBD1 on 6 matching bases. This CDR3 spans 14 amino acids. From germline, CDR1 is SGHNT and CDR2 YENEEA. Trimming pared 3 bases from V and 3 bases from J, leaving 9 bases between. The CDR3 is CASSFRGSNQPQHF. The CDR3 DNA sequence: TGTGCCAGCAGCTTCAGGGGTTCCAATCAGCCCCAGCATTTT.

DNA of the CDR3: TGCGCCAGCAGTAGGGGGTCCTATAATTCACCCCTCCACTTT. Protein sequence: CASSRGSYNSPLHF. The gene calls are TRBV10-1 and TRBJ1-6; possible D gene TRBD1, 6 bases. CDR3 length: 14 amino acids. The germline V gene encodes CDR1 WNHNN and CDR2 SYGVQD (reference sequence). Trimming took off 5 bases at V and 1 base at J, with 6 bases between the two ends.

This clonotype was counted only a few times. This chain connects TRBV30 to TRBJ2-7, with 7 bases lining up with TRBD2. V was pared by 7 bases and J by 0 bases, with 6 bases of the junction left unmatched. Germline CDR1 is GTSNPN and CDR2 is SVGIG (reference sequence). The CDR3 totals 13 residues. This CDR3 reads CASIGGGSYEQYF. For the CDR3, the DNA is TGTGCCTCCATTGGGGGGGGCTCCTACGAGCAGTACTTC.

The rearrangement links TRBV18 to TRBJ2-1; the match to TRBD2 covers 12 bases. The CDR3 covers 16 residues. Germline assignment: CDR1 KGHSH and CDR2 LQKENI. The V and J ends lost 6 bases and 6 bases, in that order; junction bases with no gene match: 9. CDR3 region: CASSPSGRALVNEQFF. The CDR3 DNA sequence: TGTGCCAGCTCTCCTAGCGGGAGGGCCCTGGTCAATGAGCAGTTCTTC.

The V gene is TRBV20-1, the J gene TRBJ2-1, with no clear D. Germline loops: CDR1 DFQATT, CDR2 SNEGSKA (reference sequence). This CDR3 contains 13 residues. Trimming left V 4 bases short and J 8 bases short, with 15 bases between. The CDR3 DNA is TGCAGTGCTAACGTACTTACCCCCGATGAGCAGTTCTTC. Amino acid sequence: CSANVLTPDEQFF.

The gene calls are TRBV11-3 and TRBJ1-5; D remains ambiguous. Trimming took off 2 bases at V and 6 bases at J, with 14 bases between the two ends. CDR3 size: 15 residues. Germline V gene lookup returns CDR1 SGHNT and CDR2 YENEEA. The CDR3 region has the DNA TGTGCCAGCAGCTTATGGGGTCCGGAAGGTCAGCCCCAGCATTTT. Protein sequence: CASSLWGPEGQPQHF.

CDR3 in amino acids: CASSSIKGQIYEQYF. The CDR3 DNA sequence: TGTGCCAGCAGTTCGATAAAGGGACAGATTTACGAGCAGTACTTC. The chain recombines TRBV12-3 or TRBV12-4 with TRBJ2-7; 7 positions match TRBD1. This CDR3 is built from 15 residues. With V trimmed by 4 bases and J by 4 bases, 10 bases remained unmatched.

The rearrangement links TRBV6-5 to TRBJ2-7; D is undetermined. V was shortened by 0 bases and J by 6 bases, with 12 bases between the two germline ends. The CDR3 has 14 amino acids. CDR1 is MNHEY, CDR2 SVGAGI, per germline. CDR3 in amino acids: CASSYSRMAGEQYF. The CDR3 DNA is TGTGCCAGCAGTTACTCGAGGATGGCTGGCGAGCAGTACTTC.

The chain joins TRBV6-2 or TRBV6-3 to TRBJ2-1, with 9 bases lining up with TRBD1. This CDR3 region has 15 residues. The germline CDR1 and CDR2 sequences are MNHEY and SVGEGT. V shed 0 bases, J shed 8 bases, and the junction held 5 bases outside the gene matches. The CDR3 sequence is CASSYSRDRAHEQFF. The CDR3 DNA reads as TGTGCCAGCAGTTACTCCCGGGACAGGGCTCATGAGCAGTTCTTC.

This chain's CDR3 is CASRAGQGNIQYF. DNA for the CDR3: TGTGCCAGCAGAGCTGGACAGGGAAACATTCAGTACTTC. The chain joins TRBV5-6 to TRBJ2-4; TRBD1 agrees at 8 bases. CDR3 length: 13 amino acids. CDR1 is SGHDT and CDR2 is YYEEEE in the germline V gene. V dropped 5 bases and J dropped 6; count of bases not matched to a gene: 4.

The chain couples TRBV2 to TRBJ2-7; 11 bases are shared with TRBD2. The junction had 3 bases not matched to a gene; V was cut back by 7 bases and J by 4 bases. Germline values: CDR1 SNHLY, CDR2 FYNNEI. The CDR3 length is 13 residues. The CDR3 spells CASTSGRSYEQYF. CDR3 nucleotide sequence: TGTGCCAGCACTAGCGGGAGGTCTTACGAGCAGTACTTC.

The chain uses TRBV18 and TRBJ2-7; a possible D gene is TRBD2 (5 bases). The CDR3 covers 14 residues. Germline loops: CDR1 KGHSH, CDR2 LQKENI. The V gene lost 1 base and the J gene lost 2 bases, with 9 bases spanning the gap. CDR3 amino acids: CASSPQRETYEQYF. CDR3 bases: TGTGCCAGCTCACCACAAAGGGAGACCTACGAGCAGTACTTC. Variable domain in full (rest from reference TRBV18 and TRBJ2-7): NAGVMQNPRHLVRRRGQEARLRCSPMKGHSHVYWYRQLPEEGLKFMVYLQKENIIDESGMPKERFSAEFPKEGPSILRIQQVVRGDSAAYFCASSPQRETYEQYFGPGTRLTVT.

This clonotype has more than one count but fewer than ten. CDR3 protein: CSIIRQTVYNEQFF. The CDR3 DNA reads as TGCAGCATAATACGACAGACAGTCTACAATGAGCAGTTCTTC. The rearrangement joins TRBV29-1 to TRBJ2-1, with D perhaps matching TRBD1 (5 bases). Trimming removed 8 bases at V and 3 bases at J, with 17 bases between. Germline-derived CDR1 and CDR2 are SQVTM and ANQGSEA. The CDR3 extends over 14 amino acids.

The rearrangement joins TRBV11-3 to TRBJ2-1; TRBD2 aligns across 13 bases. The CDR3 is made up of 17 amino acids. Germline assignment: CDR1 SGHNT and CDR2 YENEEA. Trimming took 3 bases from V and 3 from J; bases not matched to a gene: 5. The CDR3 DNA is TGTGCCAGCAGCTTTGGACTAGCGGGAGCCCACTACAATGAGCAGTTCTTC. Translated: CASSFGLAGAHYNEQFF.

This clonotype was seen a single time. The CDR3 is CASSFSRTSYEQYF. The CDR3, as DNA: TGTGCCAGCAGTTTTTCACGGACCTCCTACGAGCAGTACTTC. The rearrangement links TRBV27 to TRBJ2-7; no firm D call. Trimming stripped 3 bases from V and 0 bases from J, with 9 bases between. The germline CDR1 and CDR2 sequences are MNHEY and SMNVEV (reference sequence). There are 14 residues in the CDR3.

V gene TRBV19 combines with J gene TRBJ2-7, with D tentatively TRBD2 (5 bases). Germline V lookup: CDR1 LNHDA, CDR2 SQIVND (reference sequence). CDR3 size: 11 residues. CDR3 nucleotides: TGTCCCGGCCGGGAATTCTACGAGCAGTACTTC. Translating it yields CPGREFYEQYF.

The chain couples TRBV29-1 to TRBJ2-1; 8 bases are a match to TRBD2. CDR1 SQVTM and CDR2 ANQGSEA come from the germline V gene. CDR3 length: 15 amino acids. V dropped 3 bases and J dropped 3; count of bases not matched to a gene: 7. CDR3 amino acids: CSVDSGTRDYNEQFF. Here the CDR3 DNA reads TGCAGCGTTGACTCCGGGACTAGAGACTACAATGAGCAGTTCTTC.

The chain employs TRBV19 and TRBJ2-7; D may match TRBD1 or TRBD2 (5 bases each). Per germline, CDR1 LNHDA and CDR2 SQIVND (reference sequence). The CDR3 sequence is 17 residues long. V lost 2 bases and J lost 8, with 25 bases in between. CDR3 protein: CASSILGTGTEGVQQYF. The CDR3 region has the DNA TGTGCCAGTAGTATATTGGGGACGGGGACCGAGGGAGTTCAGCAGTACTTC.

This clonotype appeared a single time. The chain's CDR3 is CASSLDRGYEQYF. In nucleotides, the CDR3 is TGTGCCAGCAGCTTGGACAGGGGCTACGAGCAGTACTTC. The chain uses TRBV5-8 and TRBJ2-7; 7 nucleotides match TRBD1. J lost 3 bases, V lost 0 bases, and 0 bases had no gene match. The CDR3 is 13 residues long. Germline CDR1 SGHTS, CDR2 YDEGEE.

This rearrangement joins TRBV4-3 to TRBJ2-1; D ambiguous. The germline gives CDR1 LGHNA, CDR2 YSLEER. The V end lost 0 bases, the J end lost 4 bases, and 10 bases lay between the germline ends. The CDR3 runs 15 residues. CDR3 in amino acids: CASSQDRSGYNEQFF. The CDR3 nucleotides read TGCGCCAGCAGCCAAGATCGGTCGGGTTACAATGAGCAGTTCTTC.

This sequence joins TRBV5-1 and TRBJ2-1; no clear D gene. This CDR3 has 14 residues. The V end was cut by 0 bases, the J end by 4 bases, with 8 bases between. Germline V lookup: CDR1 SGHRS, CDR2 YFSETQ. CDR3: CASSLAADYNEQFF. As DNA, the CDR3 is TGCGCCAGCAGCTTGGCGGCAGATTACAATGAGCAGTTCTTC.